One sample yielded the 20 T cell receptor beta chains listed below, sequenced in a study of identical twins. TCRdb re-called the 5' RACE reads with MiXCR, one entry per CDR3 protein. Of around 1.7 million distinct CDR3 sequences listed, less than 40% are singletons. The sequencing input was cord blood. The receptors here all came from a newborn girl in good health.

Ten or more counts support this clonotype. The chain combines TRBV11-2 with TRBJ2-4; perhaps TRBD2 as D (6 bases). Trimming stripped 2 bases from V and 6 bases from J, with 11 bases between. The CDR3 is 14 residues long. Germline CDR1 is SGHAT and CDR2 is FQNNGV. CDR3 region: CASSLSGPGNIQYF. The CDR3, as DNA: TGTGCCAGCAGCTTAAGCGGGCCGGGAAACATTCAGTACTTC. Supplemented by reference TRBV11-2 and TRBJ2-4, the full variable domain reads EAGVAQSPRYKIIEKRQSVAFWCNPISGHATLYWYQQILGQGPKLLIQFQNNGVVDDSQLPKDRFSAERLKGVDSTLKIQPAKLEDSAVYLCASSLSGPGNIQYFGAGTRLSVL.

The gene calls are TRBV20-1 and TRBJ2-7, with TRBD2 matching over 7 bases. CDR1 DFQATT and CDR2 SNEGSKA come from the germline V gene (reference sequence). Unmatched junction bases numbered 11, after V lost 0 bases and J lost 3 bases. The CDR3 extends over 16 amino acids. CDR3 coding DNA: TGCAGTGCTAGAGATCACCCCGAGGTAGCGGGCTACGAGCAGTACTTC. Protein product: CSARDHPEVAGYEQYF.

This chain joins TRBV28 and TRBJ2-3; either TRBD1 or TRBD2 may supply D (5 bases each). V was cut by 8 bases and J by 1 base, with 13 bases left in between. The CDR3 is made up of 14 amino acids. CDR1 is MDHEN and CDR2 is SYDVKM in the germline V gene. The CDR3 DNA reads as TGTGCCAGCGAGGGGTATACCGGCACAGATACGCAGTATTTT. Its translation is CASEGYTGTDTQYF.

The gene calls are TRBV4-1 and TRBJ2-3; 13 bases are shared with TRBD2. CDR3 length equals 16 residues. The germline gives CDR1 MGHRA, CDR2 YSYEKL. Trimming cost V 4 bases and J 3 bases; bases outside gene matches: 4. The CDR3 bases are TGCGCCAGCAGCCCCGTGACTAGCGGGAGGACAGATACGCAGTATTTT. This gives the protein CASSPVTSGRTDTQYF.

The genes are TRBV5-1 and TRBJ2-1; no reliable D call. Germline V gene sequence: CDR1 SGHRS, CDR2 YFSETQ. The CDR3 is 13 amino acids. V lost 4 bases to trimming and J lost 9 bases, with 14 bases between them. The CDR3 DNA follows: TGCGCCAGCAGCCCGGCAGTACACAGTGAGCAGTTCTTC. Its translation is CASSPAVHSEQFF.

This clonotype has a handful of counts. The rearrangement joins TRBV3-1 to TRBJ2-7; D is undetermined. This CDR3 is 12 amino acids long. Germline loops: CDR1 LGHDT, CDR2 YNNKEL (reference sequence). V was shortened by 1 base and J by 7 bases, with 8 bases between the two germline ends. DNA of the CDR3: TGTGCCAGCAGCCAAGCCCTTCTGGAGCAGTACTTC. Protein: CASSQALLEQYF.

Here the CDR3 DNA reads TGTGCCAGCAGCCTCAACGAGCCGGGACTAGCACCCTACGAGCAGTACTTC. Its protein is CASSLNEPGLAPYEQYF. This sequence joins TRBV7-2 and TRBJ2-7, with 9 bases that match TRBD2. J gave up 2 bases and V 5 bases, and 13 bases lay outside the gene matches. CDR1 and CDR2 (germline): SGHTA, FQGNSA. The CDR3 loop spans 17 amino acids.

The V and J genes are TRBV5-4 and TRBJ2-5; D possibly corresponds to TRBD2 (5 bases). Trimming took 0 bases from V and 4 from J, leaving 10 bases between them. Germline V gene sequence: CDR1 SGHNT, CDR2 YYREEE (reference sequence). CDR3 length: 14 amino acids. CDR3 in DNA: TGTGCCAGCAGCTTGGTTGGGGAGAGAGAGACCCAGTACTTC. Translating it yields CASSLVGERETQYF.

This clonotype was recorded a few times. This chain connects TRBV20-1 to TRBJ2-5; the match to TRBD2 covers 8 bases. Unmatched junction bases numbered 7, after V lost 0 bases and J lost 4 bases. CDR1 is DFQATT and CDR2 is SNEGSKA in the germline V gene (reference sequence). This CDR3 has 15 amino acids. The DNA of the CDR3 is TGCAGTGCTAGAGATGTGGTAGCGGGGTTAGAGACCCAGTACTTC. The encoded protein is CSARDVVAGLETQYF.

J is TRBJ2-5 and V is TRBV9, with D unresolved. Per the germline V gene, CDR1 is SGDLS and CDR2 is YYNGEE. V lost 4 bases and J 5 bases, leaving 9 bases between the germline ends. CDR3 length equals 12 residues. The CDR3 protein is CASSLTWETQYF. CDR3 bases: TGTGCCAGCAGCTTGACCTGGGAGACCCAGTACTTC.

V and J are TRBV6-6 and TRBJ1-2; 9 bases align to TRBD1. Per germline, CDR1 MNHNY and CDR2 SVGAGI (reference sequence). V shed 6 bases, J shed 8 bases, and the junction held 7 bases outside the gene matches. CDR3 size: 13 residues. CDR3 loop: CASRGDRVNGYTF. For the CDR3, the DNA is TGTGCCAGCAGGGGGGACAGGGTAAACGGCTACACCTTC.

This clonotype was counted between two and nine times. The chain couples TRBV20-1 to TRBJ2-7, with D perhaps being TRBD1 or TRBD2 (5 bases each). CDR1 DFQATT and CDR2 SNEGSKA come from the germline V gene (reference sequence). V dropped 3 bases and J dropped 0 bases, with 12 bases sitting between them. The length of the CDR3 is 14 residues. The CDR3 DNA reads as TGCAGTGCTAGGAGGGACCGGCCCTCCTACGAGCAGTACTTC. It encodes CSARRDRPSYEQYF.

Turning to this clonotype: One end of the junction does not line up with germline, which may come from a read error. In DNA, the CDR3 is TGTGCCAGCTCACCCTACGTGGGGTCCAATCGGCCCCAGCATTTT. Translated, it gives CASSPYVGSNRPQHF. The chain carries TRBV18 and TRBJ1-5; D gene uncertain. The length of the CDR3 is 15 residues. Germline CDR1 is KGHSH and CDR2 is LQKENI.

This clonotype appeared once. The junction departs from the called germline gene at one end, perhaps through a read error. For the CDR3, the DNA is TGTGTCAGCAGCTTCTTCAGCGGGGGGGCCTACGAGCAGTACTTC. Translated: CVSSFFSGGAYEQYF. The V and J genes are TRBV13 and TRBJ2-7; 10 positions match TRBD2. In germline, CDR1 is PRHDT, CDR2 FYEKMQ (reference sequence). This CDR3 region has 15 residues.

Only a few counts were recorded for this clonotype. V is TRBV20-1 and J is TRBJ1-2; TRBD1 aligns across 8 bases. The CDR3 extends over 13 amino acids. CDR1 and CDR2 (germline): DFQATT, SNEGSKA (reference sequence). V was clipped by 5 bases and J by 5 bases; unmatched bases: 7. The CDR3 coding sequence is TGCAGTGCTGGACAGGGTATGAGATATGGCTACACCTTC. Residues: CSAGQGMRYGYTF.

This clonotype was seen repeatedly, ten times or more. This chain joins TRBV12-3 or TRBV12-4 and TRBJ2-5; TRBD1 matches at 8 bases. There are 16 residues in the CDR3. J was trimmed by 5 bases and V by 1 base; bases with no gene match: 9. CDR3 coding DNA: TGTGCCAGCAGTTTAGTTGATCTTCAGGGGGCGGAGACCCAGTACTTC. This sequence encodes CASSLVDLQGAETQYF.

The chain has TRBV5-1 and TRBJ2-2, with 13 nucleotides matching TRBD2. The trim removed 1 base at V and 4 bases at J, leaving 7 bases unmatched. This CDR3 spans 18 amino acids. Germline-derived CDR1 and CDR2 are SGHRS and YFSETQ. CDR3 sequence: CASSLLGTSGMGTGELFF. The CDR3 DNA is TGCGCCAGCAGCTTGTTGGGGACTAGCGGGATGGGCACCGGGGAGCTGTTTTTT.

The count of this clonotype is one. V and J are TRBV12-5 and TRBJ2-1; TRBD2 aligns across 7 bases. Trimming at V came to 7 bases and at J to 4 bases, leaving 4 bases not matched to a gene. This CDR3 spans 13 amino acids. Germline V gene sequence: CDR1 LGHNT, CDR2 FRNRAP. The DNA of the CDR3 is TGTGCTAGTGCCGGGAGGCGGTACAATGAGCAGTTCTTC. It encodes CASAGRRYNEQFF.

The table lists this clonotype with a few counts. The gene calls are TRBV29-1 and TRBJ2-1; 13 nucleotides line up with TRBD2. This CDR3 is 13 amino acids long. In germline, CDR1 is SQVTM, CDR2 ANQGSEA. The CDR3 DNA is TGCAGTTCCGGGACTAGCGGGACCAATGAGCAGTTCTTC. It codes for CSSGTSGTNEQFF.

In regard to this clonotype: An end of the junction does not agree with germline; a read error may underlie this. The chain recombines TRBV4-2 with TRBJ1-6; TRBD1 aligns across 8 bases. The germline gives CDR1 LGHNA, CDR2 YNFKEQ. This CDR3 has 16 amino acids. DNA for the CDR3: TGTGCCAGCAGCGCGCAACTACAGGGGGGAAATTCACCCCCCCACTTT. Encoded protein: CASSAQLQGGNSPPHF.